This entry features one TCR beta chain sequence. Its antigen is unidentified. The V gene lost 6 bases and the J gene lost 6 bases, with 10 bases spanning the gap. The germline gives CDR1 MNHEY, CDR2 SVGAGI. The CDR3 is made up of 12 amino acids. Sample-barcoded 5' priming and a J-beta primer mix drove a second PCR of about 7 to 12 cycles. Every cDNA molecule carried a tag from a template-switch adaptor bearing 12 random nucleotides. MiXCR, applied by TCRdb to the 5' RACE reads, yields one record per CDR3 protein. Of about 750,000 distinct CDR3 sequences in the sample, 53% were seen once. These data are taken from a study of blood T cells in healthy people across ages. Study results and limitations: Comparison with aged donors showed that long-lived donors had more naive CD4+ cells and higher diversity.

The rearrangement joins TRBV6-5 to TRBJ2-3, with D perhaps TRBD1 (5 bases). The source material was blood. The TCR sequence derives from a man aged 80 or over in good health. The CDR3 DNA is TGTGCCAGCAGCCCTAGACAGGATACGCAGTATTTT. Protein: CASSPRQDTQYF.